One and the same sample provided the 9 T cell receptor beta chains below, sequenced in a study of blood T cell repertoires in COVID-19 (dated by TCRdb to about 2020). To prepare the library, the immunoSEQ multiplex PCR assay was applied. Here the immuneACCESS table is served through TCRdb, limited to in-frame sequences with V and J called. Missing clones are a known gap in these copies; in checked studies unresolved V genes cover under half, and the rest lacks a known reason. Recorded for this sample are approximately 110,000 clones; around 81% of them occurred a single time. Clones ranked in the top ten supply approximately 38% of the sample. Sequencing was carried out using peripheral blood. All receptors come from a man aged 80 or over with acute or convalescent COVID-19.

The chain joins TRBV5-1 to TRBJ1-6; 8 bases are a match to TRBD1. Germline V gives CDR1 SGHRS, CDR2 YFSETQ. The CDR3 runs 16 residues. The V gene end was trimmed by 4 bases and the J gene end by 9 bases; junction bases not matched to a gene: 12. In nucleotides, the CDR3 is TGCGCCAGCAGCCTTAGGACAGGGACCGGGGTTTCACCCCTCCACTTT. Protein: CASSLRTGTGVSPLHF.

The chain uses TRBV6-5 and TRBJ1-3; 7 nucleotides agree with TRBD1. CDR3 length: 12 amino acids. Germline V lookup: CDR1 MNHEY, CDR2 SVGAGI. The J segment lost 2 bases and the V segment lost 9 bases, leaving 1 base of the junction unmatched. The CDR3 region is CASDRAGNTIYF. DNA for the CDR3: TGTGCCAGTGACAGGGCTGGAAACACCATATATTTT.

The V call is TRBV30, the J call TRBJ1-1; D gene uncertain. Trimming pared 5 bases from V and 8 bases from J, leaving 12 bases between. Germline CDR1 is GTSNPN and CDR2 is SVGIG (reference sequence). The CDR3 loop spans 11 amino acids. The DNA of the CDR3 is TGTGCCTGGGCCCGCGCCTCCGAAGCTTTCTTT. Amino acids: CAWARASEAFF.

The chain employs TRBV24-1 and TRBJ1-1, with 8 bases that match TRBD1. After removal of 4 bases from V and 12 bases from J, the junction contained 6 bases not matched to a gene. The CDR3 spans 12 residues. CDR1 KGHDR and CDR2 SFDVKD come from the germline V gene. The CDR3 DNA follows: TGTGCCACCAGTGACTTCAGGGGGCGGCCTTTCTTT. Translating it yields CATSDFRGRPFF.

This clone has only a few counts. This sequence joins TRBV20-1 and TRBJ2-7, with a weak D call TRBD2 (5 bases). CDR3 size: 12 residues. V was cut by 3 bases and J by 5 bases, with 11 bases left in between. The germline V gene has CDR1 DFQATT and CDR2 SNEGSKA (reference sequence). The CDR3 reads CSASPGNNEQYF. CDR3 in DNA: TGCAGTGCTAGTCCGGGGAACAACGAGCAGTACTTC.

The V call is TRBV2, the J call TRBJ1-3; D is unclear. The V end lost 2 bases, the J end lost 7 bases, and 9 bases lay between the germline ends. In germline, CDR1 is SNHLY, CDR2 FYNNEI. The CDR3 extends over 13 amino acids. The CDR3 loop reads CASSETASNTIYF. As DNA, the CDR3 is TGTGCCAGCAGTGAAACAGCCTCTAACACCATATATTTT. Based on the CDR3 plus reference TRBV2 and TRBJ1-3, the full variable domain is EPEVTQTPSHQVTQMGQEVILRCVPISNHLYFYWYRQILGQKVEFLVSFYNNEISEKSEIFDDQFSVERPDGSNFTLKIRSTKLEDSAMYFCASSETASNTIYFGEGSWLTVV.

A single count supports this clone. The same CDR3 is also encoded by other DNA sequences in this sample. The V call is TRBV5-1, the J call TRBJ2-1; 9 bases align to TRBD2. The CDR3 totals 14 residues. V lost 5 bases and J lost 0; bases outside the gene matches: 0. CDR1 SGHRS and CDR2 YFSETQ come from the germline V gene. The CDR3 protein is CASSSGSSYNEQFF. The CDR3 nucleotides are TGCGCCAGCAGTAGCGGGAGCTCCTACAATGAGCAGTTCTTC.

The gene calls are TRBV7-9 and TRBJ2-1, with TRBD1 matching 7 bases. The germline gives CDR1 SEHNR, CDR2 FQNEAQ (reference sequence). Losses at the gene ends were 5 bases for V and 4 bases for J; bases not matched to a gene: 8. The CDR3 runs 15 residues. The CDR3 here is CASSTQEGQYNEQFF. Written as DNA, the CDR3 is TGTGCCAGCAGCACCCAAGAGGGACAGTACAATGAGCAGTTCTTC.

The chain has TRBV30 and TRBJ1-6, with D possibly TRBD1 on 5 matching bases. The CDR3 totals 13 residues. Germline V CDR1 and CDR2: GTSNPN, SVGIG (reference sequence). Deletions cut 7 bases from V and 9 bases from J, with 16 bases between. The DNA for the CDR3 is TGTGCCTCGGCTCGGGACTCTTTTTCACCCCTCCACTTT. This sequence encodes CASARDSFSPLHF.